Below, one TCR beta chain is given with its context. This entry is derived from a study of blood T cell repertoires in COVID-19. At the level of the study: PBMCs, B-cell-depleted T cells, or T cells were the source of the cDNA or gDNA that made up the material.

The CDR3 is 14 amino acids. Trimming took off 2 bases at V and 6 bases at J, with 10 bases between the two ends. Looked up from germline, CDR1 is SGHTA and CDR2 is FQGTGA. Some clones are missing from TCRdb's copy, which holds only in-frame ones; the method was immunoSEQ multiplex PCR. Of 150,000 to 190,000 clones listed, roughly 81% were seen once; the top ten hold less than 10%. The TCR originated in a woman aged 55-69 years with COVID-19, enrolled during active disease. The specimen was peripheral blood. J is TRBJ1-4 and V is TRBV7-3, with D possibly matching TRBD1 (5 bases). Here the CDR3 reads CASSLSRVDEKLFF. The CDR3 DNA reads TGTGCCAGCAGCTTATCCAGGGTGGATGAAAAACTGTTTTTT.